This TCR beta chain was recovered during a study of OX40 agonist ivuxolimab in advanced cancers. As for the study in general: Given to patients was ivuxolimab, an agonistic anti-OX40 (CD134) antibody.

Looked up from germline, CDR1 is SGHAT and CDR2 is FQNNGV. The CDR3 has 14 amino acids. V lost 1 base to trimming and J lost 3 bases; unmatched junction nucleotides: 3. TCRdb's table, derived via immunoSEQ multiplex PCR, lists solely in-frame clones and lacks some. The repertoire holds roughly 7,000 clones, with over 60% as singletons. For this clone: Other DNA sequences of this sample code for an identical CDR3.

The gene calls are TRBV11-2 and TRBJ2-7, with 7 positions matching TRBD1. The receptor comes from an adult with an advanced solid tumor such as melanoma, head and neck, liver or kidney cancer. The sample here was CD4+ or CD8+ T cells sorted from blood, taken in a trial of the OX40 agonist ivuxolimab. The CDR3 bases are TGTGCCAGCAGCTTAGGGACAGGAGTCTACGAGCAGTACTTC. Amino acids: CASSLGTGVYEQYF.